The rows below give T cell receptor beta chains drawn from one sample of a study of PD-1 blockade in classical Hodgkin lymphoma. Sequencing used immunoSEQ multiplex PCR; TCRdb keeps in-frame clones, though not all of them. The sample includes around 20,000 clones, around 79% of them seen just once. Material: peripheral blood mononuclear cells (PBMCs), obtained before the second cycle of nivolumab. The receptors originated from a human donor with classical Hodgkin lymphoma. CDR3s include the opening cysteine and the closing phenylalanine or tryptophan. A D gene is named only where the DNA matches it firmly. Some rows have no size entry. The others give once, few or many, or a class for an expanded clone.

v_gene	abundance	j_gene	d_gene	CDR3nt	CDR3aa
TRBV28	medium-sized	TRBJ1-1	.	TGTGCCAGCAAAAGAGGGAACACTGAAGCTTTCTTT	CASKRGNTEAFF
TRBV10-3	few	TRBJ1-3	.	TGTGCCATCAGGGCCCCTAACTCTGGAAACACCATATATTTT	CAIRAPNSGNTIYF
TRBV30	.	TRBJ2-5	TRBD1	TGTGCCTGGAGTGGGGTCGGACAGGGCGGACTGTACCAAGAGACCCAGTACTTC	CAWSGVGQGGLYQETQYF
TRBV9	.	TRBJ2-2	.	TGTGCCAGCAGCCCCATTAACACCGGGGAGCTGTTTTTT	CASSPINTGELFF
TRBV5-1	.	TRBJ2-5	TRBD2	TGCGCCAGCAGCCGGGGACTAGCGGGTGTAAAAGAGACCCAGTACTTC	CASSRGLAGVKETQYF
TRBV11-2	.	TRBJ2-1	.	TGTGCCAGCAGCTTAGATCGGCCAGGTAATACCTACAATGAGCAGTTCTTC	CASSLDRPGNTYNEQFF
TRBV4-3	.	TRBJ1-4	.	TGCGCCAGCAGCAAGGTCCAGTTTAATGAAAAACTGTTTTTT	CASSKVQFNEKLFF
TRBV6-5	few	TRBJ1-1	TRBD1	TGTGCCAGCAATCCGAGGGGGCTGAACACTGAAGCTTTCTTT	CASNPRGLNTEAFF
TRBV5-8	once	TRBJ1-2	.	TGTGCCAGCAGCTTGGCCTGGCTCGGCTACACCTTC	CASSLAWLGYTF
TRBV7-2	.	TRBJ2-5	.	TGTGCCAGCAGCCCCATTTCGACAGGCAGGAGTTTGTTTCGGACCCAGTACTTC	CASSPISTGRSLFRTQYF
TRBV27	.	TRBJ1-4	.	TGTGCCAGCAGCACAGGGTACAGTGAAAAACTGTTTTTT	CASSTGYSEKLFF
TRBV28	few	TRBJ2-1	.	TGTGCCAGCAGCCTTGGGGTTGGTGGGGCTTACAATGAGCAGTTCTTC	CASSLGVGGAYNEQFF
TRBV10-3	medium-sized	TRBJ1-1	.	TGTGCCATCAGTTCGAACGCCAACACTGAAGCTTTCTTT	CAISSNANTEAFF
TRBV2	few	TRBJ1-1	TRBD1	TGTGCCAGCAGTGTGGACAGGGTTGAAGCTTTCTTT	CASSVDRVEAFF
TRBV5-4	medium-sized	TRBJ2-5	.	TGTGCCAGCAGCTTGGAGGGGGTCTGGGAGACCCAGTACTTC	CASSLEGVWETQYF
TRBV6-6	once	TRBJ1-5	.	TGTGCCAGCAACCCACAGGTTAGCAATCAGCCCCAGCATTTT	CASNPQVSNQPQHF
TRBV7-7	.	TRBJ2-7	.	TGTGCCAGCAGCCAAAGATTCAATGGCGAGCAGTACTTC	CASSQRFNGEQYF
TRBV5-6	.	TRBJ1-1	.	TGTGCCAGCAGCCCAGGGGATGCGACTGAAGCTTTCTTT	CASSPGDATEAFF
TRBV11-2	.	TRBJ2-7	.	TGTGCCAGCAGCTTAGACGCCTACGAGCAGTACTTC	CASSLDAYEQYF
TRBV6-6	medium-sized	TRBJ1-1	.	TGTGCCAGCAGTTACTCGGCAGCTGAAGCTTTCTTT	CASSYSAAEAFF
TRBV28	.	TRBJ1-5	TRBD1	TGTGCCAGCAATTACATACGGGACAGGAGCAATCAGCCCCAGCATTTT	CASNYIRDRSNQPQHF
TRBV25-1	.	TRBJ1-6	.	TGTGCCAGCAGTGTTTCAGGGAGAAATTCACCCCTCCACTTT	CASSVSGRNSPLHF
TRBV7-9	.	TRBJ2-3	.	TGTGCCAGCAGCGCCCTCGGTACGCAGTATTTT	CASSALGTQYF
TRBV5-8	.	TRBJ2-5	.	TGTGCCAGCAGCTTGAGAGGGGCAGAGACCCAGTACTTC	CASSLRGAETQYF
TRBV7-2	.	TRBJ1-5	.	TGTGCCAGCAGCTTACAGGGGACGGGGAATCAGCCCCAGCATTTT	CASSLQGTGNQPQHF
TRBV5-1	.	TRBJ1-4	.	TGCGCCAGCAGCGACGAAGGCGCGGCTAATGAAAAACTGTTTTTT	CASSDEGAANEKLFF
TRBV19	.	TRBJ1-5	TRBD1	TGTGCCAGTAGTTCACAGGGGGGTCAGCCCCAGCATTTT	CASSSQGGQPQHF
TRBV5-1	.	TRBJ1-2	.	TGCGCCAGCAGCTTGTACTTGTCGGGGTATGGCTACACCTTC	CASSLYLSGYGYTF
TRBV19	.	TRBJ2-3	TRBD1	TGTGCCAGTAGTATACATCGAGGGGGCCGTTCGCACACAGATACGCAGTATTTT	CASSIHRGGRSHTDTQYF
TRBV7-6	.	TRBJ2-1	TRBD2	TGTGCCAGCAGCTTATCGGCTAGCGGGGGAGAAAATGAGCAGTTCTTC	CASSLSASGGENEQFF
TRBV7-5	.	TRBJ1-4	.	TGTGTCAGAAGCTTAGCCTTGGACCATTTCTCTAATGAAAAACTGTTTTTT	CVRSLALDHFSNEKLFF
TRBV5-6	.	TRBJ2-5	.	TGTGCCAGCAGCGTAGAGGAGACCCAGTACTTC	CASSVEETQYF
TRBV27	.	TRBJ1-5	.	TGTGCCAGCAGTTTGGTGGGGGCAAGTCAGCCCCAGCATTTT	CASSLVGASQPQHF
TRBV28	.	TRBJ2-3	.	TGTGCCAGCGTCCGGCGGGGCAGCACAGATACGCAGTATTTT	CASVRRGSTDTQYF
TRBV18	.	TRBJ1-1	.	TGTGCCAGCTCAGTCACTATACACACTGAAGCTTTCTTT	CASSVTIHTEAFF
TRBV10-2	.	TRBJ2-7	.	TGCGCCAGCAGTGAGGGTCTAGCGCTAACCTCCTACGAGCAGTACTTC	CASSEGLALTSYEQYF
TRBV5-4	.	TRBJ1-4	.	TGTGCCAGCAGCGGGGGGAGAAAACTGTTTTTT	CASSGGRKLFF
TRBV10-3	.	TRBJ2-5	.	TGTGCCATCGGCGAGGGGCTAGAGACCCAGTACTTC	CAIGEGLETQYF
TRBV18	.	TRBJ2-2	.	TGTGCCAGCTCACTCAAGGGGACGAACACCGGGGAGCTGTTTTTT	CASSLKGTNTGELFF
TRBV2	.	TRBJ2-7	.	TGTGCCAGCAGTGAAGGCTACGAGCAGTACTTC	CASSEGYEQYF
TRBV18	once	TRBJ1-1	.	TGTGCCAGCTCACCTGGCAGGGAGAACACTGAAGCTTTCTTT	CASSPGRENTEAFF
TRBV10-3	.	TRBJ2-1	TRBD1	TGTGCCGCGAAGACAGGGCAGCGAAGTGGTGAGCAGTTCTTC	CAAKTGQRSGEQFF
TRBV18	.	TRBJ2-7	.	TGTGCCAGCTCACCAAGGGGGGACGAGCAGTACTTC	CASSPRGDEQYF
TRBV2	.	TRBJ1-4	.	TGTGCCAGCAAAGACCCACGGAGTGAAAAACTGTTTTTT	CASKDPRSEKLFF
TRBV30	few	TRBJ2-7	.	TGTGCCTGGAGCACCCTTATGATGGGTGCCGACGAGCAGTACTTC	CAWSTLMMGADEQYF
TRBV15	once	TRBJ2-2	TRBD1	TGTGCCACCAGCAGACGGACAGGGATAGCGACCGGGGAGCTGTTTTTT	CATSRRTGIATGELFF
TRBV19	few	TRBJ1-4	.	TGTGCCAGTAGTGTGGGACGTGGAAAACTGTTTTTT	CASSVGRGKLFF
TRBV20-1	.	TRBJ2-7	.	TGCAGTGCCGGGGACGGCTACGAGCAGTACTTC	CSAGDGYEQYF
TRBV19	.	TRBJ2-6	.	TGTGCCAGTAACTTGGCCCGCATCAGGCCCTCTGGGGCCAACGTCCTGACTTTC	CASNLARIRPSGANVLTF
TRBV18	.	TRBJ2-1	TRBD1	TGTGCCAGCTCACCAGACAGGGTAAATGAGCAGTTCTTC	CASSPDRVNEQFF
TRBV29-1	once	TRBJ2-7	TRBD2	TGCAGCGTTGAAGAGGAGCGGGGGCCTTCCTCCTACGAGCAGTACTTC	CSVEEERGPSSYEQYF
TRBV7-9	once	TRBJ2-2	.	TGTGCCAGCAGCGAGGACCCGAACCCCGGGGAGCTGTTTTTT	CASSEDPNPGELFF
TRBV4-1	few	TRBJ2-2	TRBD1	TGCGCCAGCAGCCAAGATCGTAGGCAGGGGGAGACCGGGGAGCTGTTTTTT	CASSQDRRQGETGELFF
TRBV2	.	TRBJ1-5	.	TGTGCCAGCAGTGAATTTGTCGGTAATCAGCCCCAGCATTTT	CASSEFVGNQPQHF
TRBV4-3	.	TRBJ1-1	.	TGCGCCAGCAGGCTCACCGTGAACACTGAAGCTTTCTTT	CASRLTVNTEAFF
TRBV7-2	.	TRBJ1-4	.	TGTGCCAGCAGCCCCCACGGGGGAGAAAAACTGTTTTTT	CASSPHGGEKLFF
TRBV7-9	.	TRBJ1-1	.	TGTGCCAGCAGCCCCGGAAGGGCCTTGGGAGCTTTCTTT	CASSPGRALGAFF
TRBV10-1	.	TRBJ2-1	TRBD2	TGCGCCAGCAGTCCCCAGCGGGAGGGCCCCTACAATGAGCAGTTCTTC	CASSPQREGPYNEQFF
TRBV7-2	.	TRBJ2-4	.	TGTGCCAGCAGCTTAGTCGGCACCAAAAACATTCAGTACTTC	CASSLVGTKNIQYF